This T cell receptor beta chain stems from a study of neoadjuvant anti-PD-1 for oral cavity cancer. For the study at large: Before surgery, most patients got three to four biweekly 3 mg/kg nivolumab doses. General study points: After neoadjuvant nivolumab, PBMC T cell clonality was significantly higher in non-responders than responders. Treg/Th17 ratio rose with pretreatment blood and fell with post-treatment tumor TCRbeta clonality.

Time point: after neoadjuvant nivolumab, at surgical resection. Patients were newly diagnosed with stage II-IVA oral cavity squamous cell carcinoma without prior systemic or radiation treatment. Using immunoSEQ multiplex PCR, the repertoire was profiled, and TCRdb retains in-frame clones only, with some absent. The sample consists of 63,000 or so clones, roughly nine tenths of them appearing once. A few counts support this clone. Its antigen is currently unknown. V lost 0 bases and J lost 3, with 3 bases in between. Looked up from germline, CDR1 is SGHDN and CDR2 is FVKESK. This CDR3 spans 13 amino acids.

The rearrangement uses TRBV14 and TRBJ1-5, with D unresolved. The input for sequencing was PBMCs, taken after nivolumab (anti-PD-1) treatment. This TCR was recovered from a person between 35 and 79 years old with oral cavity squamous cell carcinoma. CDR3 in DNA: TGTGCCAGCAGCCAAGATTACAATCAGCCCCAGCATTTT. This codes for CASSQDYNQPQHF.